The 7 T cell receptor beta chains reported below all come from one sample, sequenced in a study of cytomegalovirus exposure and HLA in healthy donors. PCR involved 60 Vbeta and 13 Jbeta primers. Data came from immunoSEQ multiplex PCR; TCRdb stores just in-frame clones and leaves some out. This table has 95,000 to 150,000 clones, 60% to 85% appearing once. Input material: PBMCs. All receptors derive from a woman in her thirties or forties in good health and CMV-seropositive.

This clone was recorded only once. This chain connects TRBV18 to TRBJ2-7, with TRBD1 matching 8 bases. This CDR3 region has 15 residues. The germline CDR1 and CDR2 sequences are KGHSH and LQKENI. V lost 2 bases to trimming and J lost 0 bases; unmatched junction nucleotides: 3. Here the CDR3 DNA reads TGTGCCAGCTCACCAACAGGGGGTTCCTCCTACGAGCAGTACTTC. Translated, it gives CASSPTGGSSYEQYF.

The DNA for the CDR3 is TGTGCCAGTATGGAGCTAGCGGGAGGGTCCTACAATGAGCAGTTCTTC. This translates into CASMELAGGSYNEQFF. The rearrangement joins TRBV28 to TRBJ2-1; 12 bases fit TRBD2. Germline CDR1 and CDR2: MDHEN and SYDVKM. V was pared by 9 bases and J by 1 base, with 7 bases of the junction left unmatched. The CDR3 totals 16 residues.

This clone was found a few times. In DNA, the CDR3 is TGTGCCAGCAGCCGTACAGAACTTCTCGGGGATGGCTACACCTTC. The encoded protein is CASSRTELLGDGYTF. The genes are TRBV9 and TRBJ1-2, with no clear D. Per the germline V gene, CDR1 is SGDLS and CDR2 is YYNGEE. Trimming left V 4 bases short and J 6 bases short, with 19 bases between. The CDR3 contains 15 residues.

The chain links TRBV10-1 to TRBJ2-2; D is ambiguous. This CDR3 has 13 amino acids. V lost 7 bases and J lost 3, with 9 bases in between. Germline loops: CDR1 WNHNN, CDR2 SYGVQD (reference sequence). CDR3 bases: TGCGCCAGCATGGCAGAATACACCGGGGAGCTGTTTTTT. Protein sequence: CASMAEYTGELFF.

This rearrangement joins TRBV19 to TRBJ2-5; weak D call: TRBD1 (6 bases). The length of the CDR3 is 16 residues. Germline assignment: CDR1 LNHDA and CDR2 SQIVND (reference sequence). The ends were cut back, 3 bases at V and 3 bases at J, with 17 bases in the middle. In DNA, the CDR3 is TGTGCCAGTAGTATCCAGGGGCCCACAACGAAAGAGACCCAGTACTTC. As protein: CASSIQGPTTKETQYF. Full variable domain (remainder filled in from reference TRBV19 and TRBJ2-5): DGGITQSPKYLFRKEGQNVTLSCEQNLNHDAMYWYRQDPGQGLRLIYYSQIVNDFQKGDIAEGYSVSREKKESFPLTVTSAQKNPTAFYLCASSIQGPTTKETQYFGPGTRLLVL.

This clone was picked up many times. This chain uses TRBV4-1 with TRBJ1-5; D possibly corresponds to TRBD1 (5 bases). This CDR3 is built from 14 residues. The V gene's germline CDR1 is MGHRA and CDR2 YSYEKL. V lost 0 bases and J 9 bases, leaving 12 bases between the germline ends. In DNA form, the CDR3 reads TGCGCCAGCAGCCAAGATGGGGGGGACTGGCCCCAGCATTTT. It codes for CASSQDGGDWPQHF.

The chain employs TRBV7-9 and TRBJ2-5; the match to TRBD2 covers 10 bases. In germline, CDR1 is SEHNR, CDR2 FQNEAQ (reference sequence). The CDR3 runs 15 residues. V was pared by 7 bases and J by 6 bases, with 11 bases of the junction left unmatched. The DNA of the CDR3 is TGTGCCAGCACCTTTGGTCTAGCGGGGGCCCAGACCCAGTACTTC. Residues: CASTFGLAGAQTQYF. Full variable domain (outside the CDR3, taken from reference TRBV7-9 and TRBJ2-5): DTGVSQNPRHKITKRGQNVTFRCDPISEHNRLYWYRQTLGQGPEFLTYFQNEAQLEKSRLLSDRFSAERPKGSFSTLEIQRTEQGDSAMYLCASTFGLAGAQTQYFGPGTRLLVL.